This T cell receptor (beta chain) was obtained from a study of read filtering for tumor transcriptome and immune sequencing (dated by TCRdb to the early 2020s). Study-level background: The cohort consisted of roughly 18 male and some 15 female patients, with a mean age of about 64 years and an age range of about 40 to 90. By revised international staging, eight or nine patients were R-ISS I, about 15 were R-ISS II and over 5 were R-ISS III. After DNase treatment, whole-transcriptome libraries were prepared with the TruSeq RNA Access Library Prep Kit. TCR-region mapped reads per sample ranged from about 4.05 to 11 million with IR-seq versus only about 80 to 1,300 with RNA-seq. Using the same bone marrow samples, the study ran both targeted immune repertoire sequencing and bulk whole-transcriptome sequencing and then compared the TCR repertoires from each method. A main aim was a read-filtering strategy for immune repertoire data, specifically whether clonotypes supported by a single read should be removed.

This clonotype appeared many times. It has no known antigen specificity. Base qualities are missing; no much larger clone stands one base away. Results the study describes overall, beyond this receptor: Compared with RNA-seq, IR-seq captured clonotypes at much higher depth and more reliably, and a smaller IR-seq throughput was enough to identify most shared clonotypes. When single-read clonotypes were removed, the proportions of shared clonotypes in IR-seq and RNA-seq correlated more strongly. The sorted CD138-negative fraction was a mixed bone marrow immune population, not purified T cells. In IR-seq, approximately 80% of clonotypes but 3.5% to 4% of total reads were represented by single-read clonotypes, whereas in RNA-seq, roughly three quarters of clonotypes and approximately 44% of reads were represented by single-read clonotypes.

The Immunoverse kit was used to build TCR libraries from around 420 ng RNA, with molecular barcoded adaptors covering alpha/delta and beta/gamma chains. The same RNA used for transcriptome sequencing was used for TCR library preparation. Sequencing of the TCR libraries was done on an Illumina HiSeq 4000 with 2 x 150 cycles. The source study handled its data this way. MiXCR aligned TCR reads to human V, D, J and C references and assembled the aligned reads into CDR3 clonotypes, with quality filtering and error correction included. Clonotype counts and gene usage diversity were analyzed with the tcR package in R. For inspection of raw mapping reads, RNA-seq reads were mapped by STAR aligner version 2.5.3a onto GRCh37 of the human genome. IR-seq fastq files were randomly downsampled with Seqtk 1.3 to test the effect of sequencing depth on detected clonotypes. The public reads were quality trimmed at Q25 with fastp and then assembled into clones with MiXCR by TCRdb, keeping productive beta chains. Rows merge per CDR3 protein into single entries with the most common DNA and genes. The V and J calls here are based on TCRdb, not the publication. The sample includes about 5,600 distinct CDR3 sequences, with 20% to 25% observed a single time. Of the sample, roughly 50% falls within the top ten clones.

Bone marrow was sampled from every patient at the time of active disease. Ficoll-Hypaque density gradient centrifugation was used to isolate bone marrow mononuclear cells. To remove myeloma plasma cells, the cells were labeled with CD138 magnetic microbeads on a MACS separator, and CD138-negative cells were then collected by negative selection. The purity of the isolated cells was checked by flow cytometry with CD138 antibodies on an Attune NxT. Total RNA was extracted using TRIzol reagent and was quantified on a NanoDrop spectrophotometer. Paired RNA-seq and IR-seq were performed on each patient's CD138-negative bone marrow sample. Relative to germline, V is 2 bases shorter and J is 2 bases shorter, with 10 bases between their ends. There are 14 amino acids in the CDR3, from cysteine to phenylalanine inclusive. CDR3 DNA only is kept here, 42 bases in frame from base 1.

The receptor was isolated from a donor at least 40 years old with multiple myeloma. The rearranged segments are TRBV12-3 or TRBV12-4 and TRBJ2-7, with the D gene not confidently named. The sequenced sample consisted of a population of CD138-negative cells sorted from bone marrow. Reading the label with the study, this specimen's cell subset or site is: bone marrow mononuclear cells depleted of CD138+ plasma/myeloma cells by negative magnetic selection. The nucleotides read TGTGCCAGCAGTTTAATGACACGCACCTACGAGCAGTACTTC. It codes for CASSLMTRTYEQYF.